Listed below are T cell receptor beta chains from one sample, sequenced in a study of blood T cell repertoires in COVID-19. Profiled with immunoSEQ multiplex PCR; TCRdb holds only in-frame clones, not every one. The sample shows about 250,000 clones, roughly 85% of them seen only once. The sample taken for sequencing was PBMCs or T cells enriched from blood (not recorded which). The receptors were gathered from a woman between 50 and 59 years old with acute COVID-19. The CDR3 runs from the conserved cysteine through the conserved F or W. A D gene is named only where the DNA matches it firmly. Clone size appears in some rows only: once, few, many, or a class for an expanded clone.

clone size,V gene,J gene,D gene,CDR3 DNA,CDR3 protein
.,TRBV7-9,TRBJ1-2,.,TGTGCCAGCAGCTTTAGGGGCAGCGGCTACACCTTC,CASSFRGSGYTF
.,TRBV7-9,TRBJ1-2,.,TGTGCCAGCAGCGGGCAGACCTATGGCTACACCTTC,CASSGQTYGYTF
.,TRBV5-1,TRBJ1-1,.,TGCGCCAGCAGGCGGGGAGGGAACACTGAAGCTTTCTTT,CASRRGGNTEAFF
.,TRBV4-1,TRBJ2-5,TRBD1,TGCGCCAGCAGCAGCCGGGACAGACAAGAGACCCAGTACTTC,CASSSRDRQETQYF
.,TRBV5-1,TRBJ1-2,TRBD1,TGCGCCAGCAGCTCCGACAGGGTGTACACCTTC,CASSSDRVYTF
.,TRBV11-2,TRBJ2-2,TRBD2,TGTGCCACGGGACTAGCGGGGGCCAACACCGGGGAGCTGTTTTTT,CATGLAGANTGELFF
.,TRBV7-2,TRBJ1-6,.,TGTGCCAGCAGCTCTACAGGGAACTATAATTCACCCCTCCACTTT,CASSSTGNYNSPLHF
few,TRBV30,TRBJ1-2,TRBD1,TGTGCCTGGAGGATGACAGGGGCCTGGTATGGCTACACCTTC,CAWRMTGAWYGYTF
.,TRBV19,TRBJ1-1,.,TGTGCCAGTAAGAGCCGCGGGAACACTGAAGCTTTCTTT,CASKSRGNTEAFF
.,TRBV19,TRBJ2-1,.,TGTGCCAGTAGTCTTCCCCCAAGACAGGGAGGTGAGTTCTTC,CASSLPPRQGGEFF
.,TRBV4-2,TRBJ2-3,.,TGTGCCAGCAGCCAAGAAATGGCAGCGGCAACAGATACGCAGTATTTT,CASSQEMAAATDTQYF
few,TRBV7-2,TRBJ1-1,TRBD1,TGTGCCAGCAGCTTAGAGGGCAGGGGGCAATTCATGAACACTGAAGCTTTCTTT,CASSLEGRGQFMNTEAFF
.,TRBV11-2,TRBJ1-6,.,TGTGCCAGCAGCCCCCCCGGGTACGGCTATAATTCACCCCTCCACTTT,CASSPPGYGYNSPLHF
.,TRBV5-4,TRBJ2-7,TRBD1,TGTGCCAGCAGCTTGGGCAGGACAGGGGGAGCGTACGAGCAGTACTTC,CASSLGRTGGAYEQYF
.,TRBV5-1,TRBJ2-7,.,TGCGCCAGCAGCGAGGGGGGGACCTACGAGCAGTACTTC,CASSEGGTYEQYF
.,TRBV10-3,TRBJ2-1,TRBD2,TGTGCCATCAGTGTACGTGGAACTAGCGGGGGGGACGGCGATGAGCAGTTCTTC,CAISVRGTSGGDGDEQFF
.,TRBV3-1/TRBV3-2,TRBJ1-2,.,TGTGCCAGCAGCCCCCCCGGGACTGACTATGGCTACACCTTC,CASSPPGTDYGYTF
.,TRBV7-9,TRBJ1-1,.,TGTGCCAGCAGCCGAAGACAGGTGGGTAGGTGGACTGAAGCTTTCTTT,CASSRRQVGRWTEAFF
.,TRBV19,TRBJ1-1,TRBD1,TGTGCCAGTAGTACGCGACAGGGAAGAACACCCCAACCTTTCTTT,CASSTRQGRTPQPFF
.,TRBV20-1,TRBJ2-7,.,TGCAGTGCTAGTATTGGCCGGAGCTCCTACGAGCAGTACTTC,CSASIGRSSYEQYF
.,TRBV20-1,TRBJ2-1,TRBD2,TGCAGTGCTAGTCTGGCGCGTCGGGGGGGCCGCCCCTACAATGAGCAGTTCTTC,CSASLARRGGRPYNEQFF
.,TRBV12-5,TRBJ1-1,.,TGTGCTAGTGGTTCCGCAGGGGTCCCCACTGAAGCTTTCTTT,CASGSAGVPTEAFF
.,TRBV30,TRBJ1-2,TRBD1,TGTGCCATCCGAAGACAGGGGAAGACCTATGGCTACACCTTC,CAIRRQGKTYGYTF